These 21 T cell receptor beta chains share one sample of origin, sequenced in a study of graft-versus-host responses after intestinal transplantation (dated by TCRdb to about 2021). The library was produced with the immunoSEQ multiplex PCR assay. What TCRdb holds here is the immuneACCESS table cut down to in-frame rearrangements. Part of the clones is not present; checked against another copy, under half of the missing clones reflect an unresolved V gene, and the others are unexplained. The sample records tens of thousands of clones, 89% of which are singletons. The top ten clones comprise 5% to 6.5% of the sample. Sequenced material: PBMCs, taken 65 to 70 days after intestinal transplantation. The receptors stem from a human patient who received an intestinal transplant, so some T cells may come from the graft donor.

J is TRBJ2-1 and V is TRBV19; D uncertain. Germline CDR1 reads LNHDA; CDR2 reads SQIVND (reference sequence). This CDR3 comprises 18 residues. V dropped 3 bases and J dropped 0 bases, with 18 bases sitting between them. In DNA, the CDR3 is TGTGCCAGTAGTATTTGGAAACGGGCCAGCCGCTCCTACAATGAGCAGTTCTTC. This sequence encodes CASSIWKRASRSYNEQFF.

The chain is built from TRBV29-1 and TRBJ2-7; TRBD2 agrees at 9 bases. Germline CDR1 reads SQVTM; CDR2 reads ANQGSEA. The ends lost 1 base at V and 0 bases at J; junction bases unmatched: 4. This CDR3 has 15 amino acids. The CDR3 sequence: CSVEALAGNSYEQYF. The CDR3 coding sequence is TGCAGCGTTGAAGCCCTAGCGGGGAACTCCTACGAGCAGTACTTC.

The rearrangement joins TRBV9 to TRBJ1-6; the match to TRBD1 covers 7 bases. J was trimmed by 8 bases and V by 4 bases; bases with no gene match: 6. Per germline, CDR1 SGDLS and CDR2 YYNGEE. CDR3 length: 14 residues. In DNA form, the CDR3 reads TGTGCCAGCAGCCAAGACAGGGCGGATTCACCCCTCCACTTT. This codes for CASSQDRADSPLHF.

This clone was picked up one time. J is TRBJ1-1 and V is TRBV5-1; perhaps TRBD1 as D (5 bases). Germline assignment: CDR1 SGHRS and CDR2 YFSETQ. V dropped 3 bases and J dropped 4 bases, with 16 bases sitting between them. CDR3 length equals 15 residues. This CDR3 reads CASSSYAGWATEAFF. CDR3 DNA: TGCGCCAGCAGCTCATATGCAGGGTGGGCCACTGAAGCTTTCTTT.

The chain employs TRBV9 and TRBJ2-1; D gene ambiguous. From germline, CDR1 is SGDLS and CDR2 YYNGEE. Trimming removed 5 bases from V and 4 bases from J, with 13 bases in between. The CDR3 contains 14 residues. CDR3 in DNA: TGTGCCAGCAGGCCACAAAACGCGTACAATGAGCAGTTCTTC. This encodes CASRPQNAYNEQFF.

The chain recombines TRBV4-3 with TRBJ2-4; D is perhaps TRBD1 (6 bases). V shed 0 bases and J shed 3 bases, with 9 bases lying between them. Germline CDR1 LGHNA, CDR2 YSLEER. This CDR3 has 15 amino acids. As DNA, the CDR3 is TGCGCCAGCAGCCAAGATATGACAGGCAAAAACATTCAGTACTTC. This translates into CASSQDMTGKNIQYF.

The V and J genes are TRBV23-1 and TRBJ2-5; a weak D match, TRBD1 (6 bases). TRBV23-1 is an ORF, with its function uncertain. This CDR3 spans 16 amino acids. Trimming removed 1 base from V and 5 bases from J, with 17 bases in between. CDR3 nucleotide sequence: TGCGCCAGCAGTCAATACCCCGAGGGGGTAGGGGAGACCCAGTACTTC. This translates into CASSQYPEGVGETQYF.

The chain recombines TRBV6-8 with TRBJ2-2; D is ambiguous. V lost 0 bases to trimming and J lost 7 bases, with 6 bases between them. This CDR3 spans 13 amino acids. CDR1 MNHGY and CDR2 SAAAGT come from the germline V gene. CDR3 in DNA: TGTGCCAGCAGTTACTCTGTCGACGGGGAGCTGTTTTTT. Residues: CASSYSVDGELFF.

This chain links TRBV27 with TRBJ2-3; no clear D. The CDR3 spans 14 residues. Per the germline V gene, CDR1 is MNHEY and CDR2 is SMNVEV (reference sequence). V lost 6 bases and J 8 bases, leaving 18 bases between the germline ends. The DNA of the CDR3 is TGTGCCAGCAGCCTAAAAGTCGGTCCGAGTACGCAGTATTTT. This translates into CASSLKVGPSTQYF.

The chain recombines TRBV7-9 with TRBJ2-7; 9 bases agree with TRBD1. CDR1 SEHNR and CDR2 FQNEAQ come from the germline V gene (reference sequence). J lost 3 bases, V lost 0 bases, and 9 bases had no gene match. The CDR3 has 17 residues. The CDR3 is CASSLAPGQGRNYEQYF. CDR3 sequence (DNA): TGTGCCAGCAGCTTAGCCCCAGGACAGGGGAGAAACTACGAGCAGTACTTC.

The gene calls are TRBV7-8 and TRBJ1-1; 7 bases map to TRBD1. This CDR3 has 18 residues. Germline assignment: CDR1 SGHVS and CDR2 FQNEAQ. V was pared by 5 bases and J by 0 bases, with 15 bases of the junction left unmatched. CDR3 amino acids: CASSVATGALQVNTEAFF. The CDR3 DNA follows: TGTGCCAGCAGCGTGGCCACAGGGGCCTTACAGGTGAACACTGAAGCTTTCTTT.

This sequence joins TRBV29-1 and TRBJ2-5; D is unclear. Trimming cost V 6 bases and J 7 bases, with 15 bases left between them. Germline V CDR1 and CDR2: SQVTM, ANQGSEA. The CDR3 has 12 residues. DNA for the CDR3: TGCAGCGTGGTGGTTGGGGAAAGGACCCAGTACTTC. Translated, it gives CSVVVGERTQYF.

The chain joins TRBV7-6 to TRBJ2-1; no clear D gene. The CDR3 is 13 amino acids. The V gene lost 2 bases and the J gene lost 4 bases, with 6 bases spanning the gap. Germline V gives CDR1 SGHVS, CDR2 FNYEAQ. CDR3 protein: CASSLNRYNEQFF. The CDR3 DNA reads TGTGCCAGCAGCTTAAATAGGTACAATGAGCAGTTCTTC.

This chain joins TRBV20-1 and TRBJ2-7; D call uncertain. CDR1 is DFQATT, CDR2 SNEGSKA, per germline (reference sequence). CDR3 length equals 11 residues. V lost 0 bases and J 1 base, leaving 1 base between the germline ends. The DNA for the CDR3 is TGCAGTGCTAGAGATTCCTACGAGCAGTACTTC. It codes for CSARDSYEQYF.

This rearrangement joins TRBV23-1 to TRBJ2-5, with TRBD1 identical over 12 bases. The J call could be wrong; TRBJ2-7 is a better fit for the DNA end. TRBV23-1 is identified as an open reading frame with a role that is uncertain. This CDR3 spans 17 amino acids. The CDR3: CASSQSLGQGATYEQYF. Here the CDR3 DNA reads TGCGCCAGCAGTCAATCGTTGGGACAGGGGGCAACATACGAGCAGTACTTC.

V gene TRBV25-1 combines with J gene TRBJ2-3; 7 nucleotides agree with TRBD1. CDR3 size: 16 residues. Trimming cost V 3 bases and J 0 bases; bases outside gene matches: 6. The V gene's germline CDR1 is MGHDK and CDR2 SYGVNS. The CDR3 nucleotides read TGTGCCAGCAGTGATTTCCGGGACAGAAGCACAGATACGCAGTATTTT. It yields the protein CASSDFRDRSTDTQYF.

The gene calls are TRBV7-9 and TRBJ1-1; weak D call: TRBD1 (5 bases). Germline V gene lookup returns CDR1 SEHNR and CDR2 FQNEAQ (reference sequence). The V gene lost 5 bases and the J gene lost 0 bases, with 13 bases spanning the gap. CDR3 length: 15 residues. The CDR3 loop is CASSPGRAMNTEAFF. As DNA, the CDR3 is TGTGCCAGCAGCCCCGGCAGGGCCATGAACACTGAAGCTTTCTTT.

This clone was found a few times. The chain carries TRBV4-3 and TRBJ2-3, with D maybe TRBD1 (6 bases). V was clipped by 1 base and J by 0 bases, with 8 bases between them. CDR1 is LGHNA and CDR2 is YSLEER in the germline V gene. The CDR3 length is 15 residues. The chain's CDR3 is CASSQGTASTDTQYF. CDR3 bases: TGCGCCAGCAGCCAAGGGACAGCCAGCACAGATACGCAGTATTTT.

The CDR3 bases are TGCGCCAGCAGCCAAAAATTACAGGGGACCCAGCCCCAGCATTTT. Encoded protein: CASSQKLQGTQPQHF. The genes are TRBV4-3 and TRBJ1-5; 7 bases are shared with TRBD1. The germline gives CDR1 LGHNA, CDR2 YSLEER. The V and J ends lost 2 bases and 7 bases, in that order; junction bases with no gene match: 8. The CDR3 loop spans 15 amino acids.

The chain couples TRBV2 to TRBJ2-1, with D possibly being TRBD2 (5 bases). V lost 4 bases, J lost 13 bases, and 17 bases lay in between. Germline V gene sequence: CDR1 SNHLY, CDR2 FYNNEI. CDR3 length equals 13 residues. The CDR3 spells CASSVGFGVTQFF. The CDR3 region has the DNA TGTGCCAGCAGTGTTGGGTTCGGGGTAACCCAGTTCTTC.

The gene calls are TRBV4-1 and TRBJ1-4, with D tentatively TRBD1 (6 bases). Trimming left V 3 bases short and J 8 bases short, with 22 bases between. Germline CDR1 MGHRA, CDR2 YSYEKL. The CDR3 length is 17 residues. CDR3 in amino acids: CASSQIVTPTRGEKLFF. CDR3 in DNA: TGCGCCAGCAGCCAGATCGTAACACCAACAAGGGGGGAAAAACTGTTTTTT.